These 2 T cell receptor beta chains came from one sample sequenced in a study of T cell clonality in common variable immunodeficiency. Broader study findings: Common variable immunodeficiency TCR beta sequences reportedly had fewer deletions and N-nucleotide insertions.

No cognate antigen is known for these TCRs. Here immunoSEQ multiplex PCR was the method, and the copy in TCRdb shows in-frame clones only, minus some. Listed for the sample are more than 30,000 clones, none seen a single time. The sample taken for sequencing was peripheral blood mononuclear cells. These receptors were collected from a human donor with common variable immunodeficiency.

This clone is labeled as medium-sized. The read stops 3 residues short of the end of the CDR3; the missing end is completed from the germline J gene. The chain has TRBV20-1 and TRBJ1-5; the D gene is possibly TRBD1 (6 bases). CDR3 length: 14 residues. Trimming removed 6 bases from V and 6 bases from J, with 18 bases in between. The germline V gene has CDR1 DFQATT and CDR2 SNEGSKA (reference sequence). CDR3 residues: CSATPLQTGQPQHF. CDR3 DNA (partial): TGCAGTGCGACGCCCCTCCAGACAGGTCAGCCC.

Regarding this clone: The sequence runs out 3 residues before the end of the CDR3; the remainder is reconstructed from the germline J gene. V usage is TRBV6-2 or TRBV6-3 and J usage is TRBJ2-1, with 11 positions matching TRBD2. Germline V CDR1 and CDR2: MNHEY, SVGEGT. The CDR3 contains 16 residues. Trimming at V came to 2 bases and at J to 5 bases, leaving 5 bases not matched to a gene. Incomplete CDR3 DNA: TGTGCCAGCAGTTACCGCGGGACTAGCGGAAACAATGAG. This sequence encodes CASSYRGTSGNNE. The full CDR3 is CASSYRGTSGNNEQFF.